The following is a T cell receptor beta chain sequence with its context. Its target is not known. This sample was taken from a study of T cell responses to AZD1222 COVID-19 vaccine. Points from the study as a whole: Spike-spanning, vaccine-associated CD4 TCRs were dominant at 160-218 and 743-854. Donor demographics were predominantly white British with a female majority; clonal diversity may be underestimated.

The germline CDR1 and CDR2 sequences are SGHNT and YYREEE (reference sequence). The length of the CDR3 is 13 residues. Trimming removed 4 bases at V and 1 base at J, with 8 bases between. Using immunoSEQ multiplex PCR, the repertoire was profiled, and TCRdb retains in-frame clones only, with some absent. This sample has some 96,000 clones, with just under 90% found just once. V is TRBV5-4 and J is TRBJ1-1, with unresolved D. The receptor was isolated from an adult in good health. The starting material was peripheral blood, obtained on day 0 of AZD1222 vaccination. CDR3 in amino acids: CASSGDPNTEAFF. The CDR3 region has the DNA TGTGCCAGCAGCGGGGATCCGAACACTGAAGCTTTCTTT.